The next 2 T cell receptor beta chains were all read from a single sample in a study of monozygotic twins with inflammatory bowel disease. TCRdb reanalyzed the 5' RACE reads, giving one entry per CDR3 protein sequence and no DNA. This repertoire includes approximately 160,000 distinct CDR3 sequences. The sequenced sample was blood. The source of these receptors is a human donor with ulcerative colitis or Crohn's disease, or a healthy co-twin of an affected twin (not recorded which).

This chain connects TRBV30 to TRBJ1-1; TCRdb gives TRBD1 as the D gene, but with no DNA this cannot be confirmed. Germline CDR1 reads GTSNPN; CDR2 reads SVGIG (reference sequence). The CDR3 runs to 13 residues. CDR3 sequence: CAWSAGASTEAFF.

The chain is built from TRBV7-2 and TRBJ2-1; TCRdb names TRBD2, which stays unverified in the absence of DNA. CDR3 length: 13 residues. Germline CDR1 and CDR2: SGHTA and FQGNSA. The CDR3 loop is CASSSRELAGQFF.